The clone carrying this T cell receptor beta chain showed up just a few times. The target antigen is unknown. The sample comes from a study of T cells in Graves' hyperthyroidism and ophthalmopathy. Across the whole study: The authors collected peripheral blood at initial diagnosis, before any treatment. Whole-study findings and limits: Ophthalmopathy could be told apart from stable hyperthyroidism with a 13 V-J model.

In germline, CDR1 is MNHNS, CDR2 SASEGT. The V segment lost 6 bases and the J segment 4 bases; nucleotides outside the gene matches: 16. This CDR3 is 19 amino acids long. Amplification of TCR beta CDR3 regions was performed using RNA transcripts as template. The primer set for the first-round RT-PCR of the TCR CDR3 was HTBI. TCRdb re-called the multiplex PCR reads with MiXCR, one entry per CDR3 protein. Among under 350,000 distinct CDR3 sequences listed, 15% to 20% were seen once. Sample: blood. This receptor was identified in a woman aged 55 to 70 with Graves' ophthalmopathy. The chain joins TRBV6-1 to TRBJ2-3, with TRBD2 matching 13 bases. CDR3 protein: CASRPGLAGPESAPDTQYF. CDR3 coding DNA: TGTGCCAGCAGACCGGGACTAGCGGGACCCGAGAGCGCCCCAGATACGCAGTATTTT.